This T cell receptor beta chain was profiled in a study of cytomegalovirus exposure and HLA in healthy donors. Findings and caveats of the study: In a later analysis, TCR association rates varied by HLA locus: DRB1 most, HLA-C fewest. Most TCR sequences showed up rarely, but some public TCRs showed up in many donors.

When sampled, the donors appeared nominally healthy, though they likely had unrecorded immune exposures. Germline CDR1 is SGDLS and CDR2 is YYNGEE. V was clipped by 3 bases and J by 2 bases; unmatched bases: 5. There are 15 residues in the CDR3. This PCR relied on a set of 60 Vbeta primers and 13 Jbeta primers. In the source study's methods: Counted up in a later analysis, unique TCR beta chains came to some 75 million, with roughly 11 million shared. Produced via immunoSEQ multiplex PCR; TCRdb's table is partial and in-frame only. D and trimming were read from the DNA, whereas the V and J calls and clone size are those reported in that table. The sample contains 150,000 to 200,000 clones, approximately 72% of which appear only once. Comment on this clone: What it binds is unknown.

The chain uses TRBV9 and TRBJ2-5; 9 positions agree with TRBD1. The sequenced sample was PBMCs. This TCR came from a man aged 50 or older in good health and CMV-seronegative. CDR3 bases: TGTGCCAGCAGCGGCGGGACAGGGCTTCAAGAGACCCAGTACTTC. The encoded protein is CASSGGTGLQETQYF.